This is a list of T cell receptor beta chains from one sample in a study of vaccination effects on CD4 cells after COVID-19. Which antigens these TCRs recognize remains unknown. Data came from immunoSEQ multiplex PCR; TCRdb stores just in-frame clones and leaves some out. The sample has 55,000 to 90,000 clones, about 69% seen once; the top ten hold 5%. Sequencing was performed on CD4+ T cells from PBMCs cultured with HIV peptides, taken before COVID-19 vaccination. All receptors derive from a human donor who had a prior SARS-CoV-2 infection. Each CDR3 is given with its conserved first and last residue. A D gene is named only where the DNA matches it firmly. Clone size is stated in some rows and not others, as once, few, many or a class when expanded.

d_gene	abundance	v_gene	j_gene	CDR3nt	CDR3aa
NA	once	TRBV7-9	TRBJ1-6	TGTGCCAGCAGCTTGGGGACTTATAATTCACCCCTCCACTTT	CASSLGTYNSPLHF
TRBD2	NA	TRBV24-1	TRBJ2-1	TGTGCCACCAGTGATTTCGGAACTAGCGGGAAGGGGCCCTACAATGAGCAGTTCTTC	CATSDFGTSGKGPYNEQFF
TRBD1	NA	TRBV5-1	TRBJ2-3	TGCGCCAGCAGCTTGGGAATTGGACAGGGGGAAGATACGCAGTATTTT	CASSLGIGQGEDTQYF
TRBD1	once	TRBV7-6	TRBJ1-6	TGTGCCAGCAGCTTAGAAGGCCACAGGGGGGGCAATTCACCCCTCCACTTT	CASSLEGHRGGNSPLHF
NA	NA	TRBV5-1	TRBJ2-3	TGCGCCAGCAGCTCCGAAGGGTTTGGTACGCAGTATTTT	CASSSEGFGTQYF
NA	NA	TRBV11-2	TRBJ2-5	TGTGCCAGCAGCTTAGGGGGGGGCGAGACCCAGTACTTC	CASSLGGGETQYF
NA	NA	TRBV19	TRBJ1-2	TGTGCCAGTAGTATAGGTTGGCAGACCTATGGCTACACCTTC	CASSIGWQTYGYTF
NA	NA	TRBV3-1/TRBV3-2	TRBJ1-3	TGTGCCAGCCGTACAGGAGGAAACACCATATATTTT	CASRTGGNTIYF
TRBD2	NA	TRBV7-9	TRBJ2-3	TGTGCCAGCAGCCCGGGACTAGCGGGGGGAACAGATACGCAGTATTTT	CASSPGLAGGTDTQYF
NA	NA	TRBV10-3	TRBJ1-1	TGTGCCATCTCCCCCGACGTGAACACTGAAGCTTTCTTT	CAISPDVNTEAFF
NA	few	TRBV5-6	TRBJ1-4	TGTGCCAGCAGCTTGAGTGATGAAAAACTGTTTTTT	CASSLSDEKLFF
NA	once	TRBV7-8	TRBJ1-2	TGTGCCAGCAGCTGGGGCGGAATCAAGGGATATGGCTACACCTTC	CASSWGGIKGYGYTF
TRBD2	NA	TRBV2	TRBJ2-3	TGTGCCAGCATAGCGGGGGGATACGAACCAGATACGCAGTATTTT	CASIAGGYEPDTQYF
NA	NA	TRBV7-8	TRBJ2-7	TGTGCCAGCAGCTTCGGATCTCCGCGGCTATCGAGCTCCTACGAGCAGTACTTC	CASSFGSPRLSSSYEQYF
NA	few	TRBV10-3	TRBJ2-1	TGTGCCATCAGTGCCGGGCCGAGTCGGGATGAGCAGTTCTTC	CAISAGPSRDEQFF
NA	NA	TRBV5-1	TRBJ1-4	TGCGCCAGCAGCTTGGCCCCAACTTCAGGTGAAAAACTGTTTTTT	CASSLAPTSGEKLFF
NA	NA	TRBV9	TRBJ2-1	TGTGCCAGCACTCCTCTCGGGCAGCTCTCCTACAATGAGCAGTTCTTC	CASTPLGQLSYNEQFF
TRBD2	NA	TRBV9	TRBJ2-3	TGTGCCAGCAGCGTAGTCACTAGCGGGAGCGGTCCAGATACGCAGTATTTT	CASSVVTSGSGPDTQYF
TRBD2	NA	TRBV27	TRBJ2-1	TGTGCCAGCAGTTTATTCGTAATTGGACTAGCGAAGAAACATGAGCAGTTCTTC	CASSLFVIGLAKKHEQFF
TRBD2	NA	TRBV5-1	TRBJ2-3	TGCGCCAGCAGCTCAAGCGGGGGGGCCGATACGCAGTATTTT	CASSSSGGADTQYF
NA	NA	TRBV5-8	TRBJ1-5	TGTGCCAGCAGCGCCCTCAGGGGAGGACAGCCCCAGCATTTT	CASSALRGGQPQHF
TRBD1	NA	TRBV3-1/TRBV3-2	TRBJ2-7	TGTGCCAGCAGCCAGAACGACAGGGTCCACGAGCAGTACTTC	CASSQNDRVHEQYF
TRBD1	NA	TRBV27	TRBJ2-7	TGTGCCAGCAGTCCCGGACAGGGGTATCGTCTAACTAACGAGCAGTACTTC	CASSPGQGYRLTNEQYF
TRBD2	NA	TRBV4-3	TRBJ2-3	TGCGCCAGCAGCCTCCGCGGGGGGCCGGCAGATACGCAGTATTTT	CASSLRGGPADTQYF
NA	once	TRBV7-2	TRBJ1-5	TGTGCCAGCAGCTTATACCGGGGGGATCAGCCCCAGCATTTT	CASSLYRGDQPQHF
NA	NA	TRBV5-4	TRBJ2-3	TGTGCCAGCAGCTTGGGGCCGCTTGAGTTGGATACGCAGTATTTT	CASSLGPLELDTQYF
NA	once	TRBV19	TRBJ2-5	TGTGCCAGTAGTATAGGGCGCAGGCCCCAAGAGACCCAGTACTTC	CASSIGRRPQETQYF
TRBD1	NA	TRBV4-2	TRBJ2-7	TGTGCCAGCAGCCAAGGGCGGACAGGGTTTTACGAGCAGTACTTC	CASSQGRTGFYEQYF
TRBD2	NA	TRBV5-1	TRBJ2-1	TGCGCCAGCAGCTTGGGACTAGCGAACTACAATGAGCAGTTCTTC	CASSLGLANYNEQFF
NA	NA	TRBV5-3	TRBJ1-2	TGTGCCAGAAGCTTGCCTGGGCAGACCTCTAGTCTCTATGGCTACACCTTC	CARSLPGQTSSLYGYTF
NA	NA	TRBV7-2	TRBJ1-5	TGTGCCAGCAGCTCAGCTACGGGGGCCCAGCCCCAGCATTTT	CASSSATGAQPQHF
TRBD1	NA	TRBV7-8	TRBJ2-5	TGTGCCAGCAGCTTAGGGGTCCGGTTGGCAGGGGGCTTGTGGGAGACCCAGTACTTC	CASSLGVRLAGGLWETQYF
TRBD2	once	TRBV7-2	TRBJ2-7	TGTGCCAGCAGCCGGTCACGGACTAGCGGGAGTAAATCGCTGTACTTC	CASSRSRTSGSKSLYF
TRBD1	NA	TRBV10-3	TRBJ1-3	TGTGCCATCAAGACAGGGGGAAACACCATATATTTT	CAIKTGGNTIYF
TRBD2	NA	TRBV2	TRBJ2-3	TGTGCCAGCAGTGTTACGGAGTGGACTAGTAGAGATACGCAGTATTTT	CASSVTEWTSRDTQYF
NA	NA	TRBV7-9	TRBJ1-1	TGTGCCAGCAGCACACAGGGTGACACTGAAGCTTTCTTT	CASSTQGDTEAFF
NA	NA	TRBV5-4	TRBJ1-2	TGTGCCAGCAGCGGGGATTTCGCTGGCTACACCTTC	CASSGDFAGYTF
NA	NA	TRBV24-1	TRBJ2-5	TGTGCCACCAGTGATGGGACGTCTTTCGCTTCACAAGAGACCCAGTACTTC	CATSDGTSFASQETQYF
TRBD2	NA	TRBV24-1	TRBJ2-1	TGTGCCACCAGTGTAGTCGTGGGAGGGGCGGTAAATGAGCAGTTCTTC	CATSVVVGGAVNEQFF
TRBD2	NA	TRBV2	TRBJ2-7	TGTGCCGGGGGGCGGGAGGGTTCCTACGAGCAGTACTTC	CAGGREGSYEQYF
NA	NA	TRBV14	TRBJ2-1	TGTGCCAGCAGCCCGGCACTCAAAGATAGGCTGCGGGGACCGGGACACCACCGGCGGAATGAGCAGTTCTTC	CASSPALKDRLRGPGHHRRNEQFF
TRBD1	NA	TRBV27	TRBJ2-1	TGTGCCAGCAGTTTGGCGACAGGGAGCTCCTACAATGAGCAGTTCTTC	CASSLATGSSYNEQFF
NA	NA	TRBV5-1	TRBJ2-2	TGCGCCAGCAGCCTCGACAGAAGAACGAACACCGGGGAGCTGTTTTTT	CASSLDRRTNTGELFF
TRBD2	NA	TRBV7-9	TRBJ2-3	TGTGCCAGCGGCTCGGGCAGCGGGGGGGCAACAGATACGCAGTATTTT	CASGSGSGGATDTQYF
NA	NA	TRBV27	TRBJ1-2	TGTGCCAGCAGTTTAGGTAGAAACTATGGCTACACCTTC	CASSLGRNYGYTF
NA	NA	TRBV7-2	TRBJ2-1	TGTGCCAGCAGCTTAGACAGTCGGTCCTACAATGAGCAGTTCTTC	CASSLDSRSYNEQFF
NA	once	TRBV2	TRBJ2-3	TGTGCCAGCATTCGGACAGATACGCAGTATTTT	CASIRTDTQYF
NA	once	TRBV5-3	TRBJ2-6	TGTGCCAGAAGCCTCCCCAAACCCGGGACCTCCACCTCTGGGGCCAACGTCCTGACTTTC	CARSLPKPGTSTSGANVLTF
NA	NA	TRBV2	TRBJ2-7	TGTGCCAGCAGTGAACAGTACGGCTACTACGAGCAGTACTTC	CASSEQYGYYEQYF
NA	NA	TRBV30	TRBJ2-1	TGTGCCTGGACCGAGGGGAGCTCCTACAATGAGCAGTTCTTC	CAWTEGSSYNEQFF
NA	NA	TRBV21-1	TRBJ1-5	TGTGCCAGCAGCAAAGCATGCAGACAGGCGAGTAGCAATCAGCCCCAGCATTTT	CASSKACRQASSNQPQHF
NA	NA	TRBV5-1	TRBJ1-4	TGCGCCAGCAGACGGGAGGCAACTAATGAAAAACTGTTTTTT	CASRREATNEKLFF
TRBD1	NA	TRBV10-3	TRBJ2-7	TGTGCCATCACCAAGGGACAGGGTAATTACGAGCAGTACTTC	CAITKGQGNYEQYF
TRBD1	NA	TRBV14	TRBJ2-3	TGTGCCAGCAGCCTAGGACAGGGTATGACTACTAGCACAGATACGCAGTATTTT	CASSLGQGMTTSTDTQYF
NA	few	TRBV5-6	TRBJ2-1	TGTGCCAGCAGCCCCCGGGGCGGGGCCAGCTCCTACAATGAGCAGTTCTTC	CASSPRGGASSYNEQFF
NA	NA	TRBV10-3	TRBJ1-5	TGTGCCATCAGTGACAGCGCAGGGACTCAGCCCCAGCATTTT	CAISDSAGTQPQHF
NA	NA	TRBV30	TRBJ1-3	TGTGCCTGGAGGTACTTAAGCTCTGGAAACACCATATATTTT	CAWRYLSSGNTIYF